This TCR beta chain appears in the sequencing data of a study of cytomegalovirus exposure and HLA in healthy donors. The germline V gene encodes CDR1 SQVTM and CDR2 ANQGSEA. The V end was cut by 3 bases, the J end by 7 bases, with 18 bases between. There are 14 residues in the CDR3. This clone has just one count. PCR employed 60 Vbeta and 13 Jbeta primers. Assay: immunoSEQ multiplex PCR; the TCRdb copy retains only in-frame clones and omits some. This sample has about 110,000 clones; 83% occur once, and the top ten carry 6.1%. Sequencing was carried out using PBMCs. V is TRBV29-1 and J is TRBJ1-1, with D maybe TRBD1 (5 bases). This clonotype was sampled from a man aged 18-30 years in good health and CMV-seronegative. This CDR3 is CSVEQGTGRSEAFF. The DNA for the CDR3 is TGCAGCGTTGAGCAGGGAACCGGGAGGAGTGAAGCTTTCTTT.